The clone carrying this T cell receptor beta chain occurred many times. Its specificity is not known. The sample belongs to a study of early T cells in non-severe SARS-CoV-2 infection. About the research overall: Sequenced material consisted of bulk RNA (from unsorted whole blood), and chains were unpaired. Study outcomes and limitations: VDJdb matching favored anti-spike CD8 responses, missing private and CD4 specificities.

Unique molecular identifiers tagged individual cDNA molecules. Via MiXCR, TCRdb re-called the 5' RACE reads, giving one row per CDR3 protein. The data hold under 35,000 distinct CDR3 sequences, with about 4.9% observed a single time. This sequence originates from an adult who was a healthcare worker with PCR-confirmed SARS-CoV-2 infection or an uninfected control (not recorded which). Material for sequencing was whole blood.

The CDR3 spells CASSQPLLGDTQYF. The CDR3 nucleotides are TGTGCCAGCAGTCAGCCCCTTCTAGGAGATACGCAGTATTTT. The chain joins TRBV28 to TRBJ2-3; the D is unclear. Trimming took off 5 bases at V and 5 bases at J, with 14 bases between the two ends. Germline CDR1 MDHEN, CDR2 SYDVKM. CDR3 length: 14 residues.